Listed here are 20 T cell receptor beta chains from one sample, sequenced in a study of OX40 agonist ivuxolimab in advanced cancers. The table came from immunoSEQ multiplex PCR; TCRdb's copy has only in-frame clones and leaves some out. Of tens of thousands of clones in the sample, roughly nine tenths were seen once. The sequencing used CD4+ or CD8+ T cells sorted from blood, collected in a trial of the OX40 agonist ivuxolimab. These receptors all come from an adult with an advanced solid tumor such as melanoma, head and neck, liver or kidney cancer.

The chain uses TRBV19 and TRBJ2-5; perhaps TRBD1 as D (9 bases). Germline V gene sequence: CDR1 LNHDA, CDR2 SQIVND (reference sequence). Between the trimmed V and J ends, which lost 3 bases and 11 bases, there was a span of 22 bases. The CDR3 covers 15 residues. The CDR3 reads CASSIPDRGEREQYF. The CDR3 coding sequence is TGTGCCAGTAGTATTCCAGACAGGGGGGAGCGGGAGCAGTACTTC.

The chain is built from TRBV7-9 and TRBJ2-1; D is tentatively TRBD1 or TRBD2 (5 bases each). The V end was cut by 1 base, the J end by 9 bases, with 7 bases between. Germline V gene data show CDR1 as SEHNR and CDR2 as FQNEAQ (reference sequence). The length of the CDR3 is 12 residues. Here the CDR3 reads CASSLGGTEQFF. The CDR3 coding sequence is TGTGCCAGCAGCTTAGGGGGGACTGAGCAGTTCTTC. Drawing the rest from reference TRBV7-9 and TRBJ2-1, the complete variable domain is DTGVSQNPRHKITKRGQNVTFRCDPISEHNRLYWYRQTLGQGPEFLTYFQNEAQLEKSRLLSDRFSAERPKGSFSTLEIQRTEQGDSAMYLCASSLGGTEQFFGPGTRLTVL.

This rearrangement joins TRBV10-2 to TRBJ1-5; D unclear. The V and J ends lost 2 bases and 3 bases respectively, with 8 bases between them. The length of the CDR3 is 14 residues. In germline, CDR1 is WSHSY, CDR2 SAAADI. Here the CDR3 DNA reads TGCGCCAGCAGTGAGACGAGCCCCAATCAGCCCCAGCATTTT. This sequence encodes CASSETSPNQPQHF.

The chain has TRBV6-5 and TRBJ1-2, with D possibly being TRBD1 (6 bases). Trimming took 0 bases from V and 7 from J, leaving 15 bases between them. The length of the CDR3 is 15 residues. Germline V gives CDR1 MNHEY, CDR2 SVGAGI. As DNA, the CDR3 is TGTGCCAGCAGTTACTCGCGTTCGGGGGCCAGTGGCTACACCTTC. Amino acid sequence: CASSYSRSGASGYTF.

This clone occurred once. V usage is TRBV7-6 and J usage is TRBJ2-1; D is possibly TRBD2 (6 bases). Germline lookup yields CDR1 SGHVS and CDR2 FNYEAQ. Trimming shortened V by 1 base and J by 3 bases, and 16 bases separated the two germline ends. This CDR3 comprises 17 residues. The CDR3 DNA reads as TGTGCCAGCAGCTTAGAGGCGGGAACCAGCTTCTACAATGAGCAGTTCTTC. It encodes CASSLEAGTSFYNEQFF.

The V and J genes are TRBV4-2 and TRBJ2-1; 12 positions match TRBD2. Germline CDR1 reads LGHNA; CDR2 reads YNFKEQ. This CDR3 spans 15 amino acids. The V and J ends lost 4 bases and 6 bases, in that order; junction bases with no gene match: 4. The CDR3 nucleotides are TGTGCCAGCAGCCCGCTAGCGGGAGGGCCCAATGAGCAGTTCTTC. Amino acid sequence: CASSPLAGGPNEQFF.

This sequence joins TRBV27 and TRBJ2-2; D ambiguous. Germline values: CDR1 MNHEY, CDR2 SMNVEV (reference sequence). This CDR3 is built from 12 residues. The germline V and J ends were trimmed by 2 bases and 9 bases, with 7 bases remaining between them. The CDR3 region is CASSLDSRELFF. The CDR3 DNA reads TGTGCCAGCAGTTTAGACTCCCGGGAGCTGTTTTTT.

This chain uses TRBV5-6 with TRBJ2-1; D gene uncertain. V shed 2 bases and J shed 8 bases, with 8 bases lying between them. Germline CDR1 and CDR2: SGHDT and YYEEEE. CDR3 length: 12 residues. CDR3 protein: CASSLIHYEQFF. For the CDR3, the DNA is TGTGCCAGCAGCTTAATTCATTATGAGCAGTTCTTC.

The J gene is TRBJ2-7, the V gene TRBV19; D is perhaps TRBD1 (6 bases). V lost 5 bases and J 0 bases, leaving 20 bases between the germline ends. This CDR3 is 17 amino acids long. CDR1 and CDR2 (germline): LNHDA, SQIVND (reference sequence). This CDR3 reads CASSPQESRGSSYEQYF. CDR3 DNA sequence: TGTGCCAGTAGTCCCCAAGAGAGCAGGGGAAGCTCCTACGAGCAGTACTTC.

V usage is TRBV7-3 and J usage is TRBJ1-3, with D perhaps matching TRBD1 (5 bases). The ends were cut back, 1 base at V and 3 bases at J, with 10 bases in the middle. Germline V gene data show CDR1 as SGHTA and CDR2 as FQGTGA. The CDR3 is made up of 15 amino acids. The CDR3 loop reads CASSLSGGFGNTIYF. CDR3 nucleotides: TGTGCCAGCAGCTTAAGCGGGGGATTTGGAAACACCATATATTTT.

The chain links TRBV5-1 to TRBJ2-3, with D possibly being TRBD2 (6 bases). Germline CDR1 and CDR2: SGHRS and YFSETQ. The CDR3 consists of 15 residues. V was cut by 4 bases and J by 3 bases, with 15 bases left in between. CDR3 sequence (DNA): TGCGCCAGCAGCCCGCACGGGGGTGGTACAGATACGCAGTATTTT. Protein: CASSPHGGGTDTQYF.

The V gene is TRBV9, the J gene TRBJ2-7; TRBD1 matches at 8 bases. J lost 6 bases, V lost 3 bases, and 2 bases had no gene match. The germline V gene encodes CDR1 SGDLS and CDR2 YYNGEE. This CDR3 is 12 amino acids long. CDR3 region: CASSAGQGEQYF. CDR3 coding DNA: TGTGCCAGCAGCGCAGGACAGGGCGAGCAGTACTTC.

The rearrangement uses TRBV28 and TRBJ2-7; 8 positions agree with TRBD2. V lost 7 bases and J lost 3; bases outside the gene matches: 5. This CDR3 is built from 13 residues. Germline V gene lookup returns CDR1 MDHEN and CDR2 SYDVKM. The CDR3 protein is CASIWAGGYEQYF. The CDR3 coding sequence is TGTGCCAGCATTTGGGCGGGGGGCTACGAGCAGTACTTC.

This clone was detected only once. The V call is TRBV6-1, the J call TRBJ2-2; the D gene is possibly TRBD1 (5 bases). V shed 6 bases and J shed 0 bases, with 11 bases lying between them. This CDR3 has 15 amino acids. Per germline, CDR1 MNHNS and CDR2 SASEGT. The CDR3 sequence is CASSADTANTGELFF. CDR3 DNA: TGTGCCAGCAGCGCGGACACGGCGAACACCGGGGAGCTGTTTTTT.

V and J are TRBV4-1 and TRBJ2-1; 7 positions agree with TRBD2. This CDR3 is 15 amino acids long. Germline V gene sequence: CDR1 MGHRA, CDR2 YSYEKL. Trimming at V came to 5 bases and at J to 1 base, leaving 5 bases not matched to a gene. CDR3 region: CASSGSSGSYNEQFF. The CDR3 nucleotides read TGCGCCAGCAGCGGGTCTAGCGGATCCTACAATGAGCAGTTCTTC.

The V gene is TRBV4-1, the J gene TRBJ1-5; D unclear. The germline CDR1 and CDR2 sequences are MGHRA and YSYEKL. The CDR3 runs to 17 residues. V lost 1 base, J lost 0 bases, and 13 bases lay in between. As DNA, the CDR3 is TGCGCCAGCAGCCAAGTCCCGGCCACATATAGCAATCAGCCCCAGCATTTT. Translation gives CASSQVPATYSNQPQHF.

This chain uses TRBV7-9 with TRBJ2-7, with D maybe TRBD1 (5 bases). Deletions cut 5 bases from V and 1 base from J, with 12 bases between. This CDR3 has 14 residues. Germline V lookup: CDR1 SEHNR, CDR2 FQNEAQ (reference sequence). CDR3 loop: CASSQVTESYEQYF. The CDR3, as DNA: TGTGCCAGCAGCCAAGTGACAGAATCCTACGAGCAGTACTTC.

The gene calls are TRBV4-3 and TRBJ2-2, with D possibly matching TRBD2 (5 bases). Germline loops: CDR1 LGHNA, CDR2 YSLEER. V was cut by 4 bases and J by 6 bases, with 15 bases left in between. There are 15 residues in the CDR3. The CDR3 nucleotides are TGCGCCAGCAGCCCAAAGAGAGGGTCCCCCGGGGAGCTGTTTTTT. Translating it yields CASSPKRGSPGELFF.

The chain employs TRBV2 and TRBJ2-1, with 9 bases lining up with TRBD2. CDR1 SNHLY and CDR2 FYNNEI come from the germline V gene. CDR3 length: 14 amino acids. V was pared by 7 bases and J by 5 bases, with 6 bases of the junction left unmatched. The CDR3 sequence is CASTPGLADNEQFF. The DNA for the CDR3 is TGTGCCAGCACCCCGGGACTAGCAGACAATGAGCAGTTCTTC.

V gene TRBV6-6 combines with J gene TRBJ2-5; TRBD1 might be the D (5 bases). Trimming shortened V by 2 bases and J by 5 bases, and 15 bases separated the two germline ends. CDR3 length: 15 amino acids. Germline loops: CDR1 MNHNY, CDR2 SVGAGI (reference sequence). The CDR3 DNA reads as TGTGCCAGCAGTTACGGGGCAGGCCGCGAGGAGACCCAGTACTTC. It is translated as CASSYGAGREETQYF.